These T cell receptor beta chains were read from a single sample in a study of human T cells and chemical hapten exposure. TCRdb re-analysed the RACE reads in MiXCR, keeping a single row per CDR3 protein. Of 80,000 to 100,000 distinct CDR3 sequences listed, less than 14% are singletons. The sample was whole blood, taken in connection with sensitization to the hapten diphenylcyclopropenone (DPC). The receptors were sampled from a woman aged 50 to 65 with alopecia areata. Some clones in this sample may be carry-over from other donors' samples. CDR3s include the opening cysteine and the closing phenylalanine or tryptophan. A D gene is named only where the DNA matches it firmly. Clone sizes are given selectively: once, few, many, or a class where the clone is expanded.

j_call d_call v_call clone_size cdr3_aa
TRBJ2-3 TRBD2 TRBV12-3/TRBV12-4 many CASRASGSLSTDTQYF
TRBJ1-5 NA TRBV6-2/TRBV6-3 many CASSYYPGRSLLQHF
TRBJ2-1 NA TRBV12-3/TRBV12-4 many CASSYKGNEQFF
TRBJ2-7 NA TRBV12-3/TRBV12-4 many CASSARTRHYEQYF
TRBJ1-5 NA TRBV7-2 NA CASSLALGAQHF
TRBJ1-1 NA TRBV6-2/TRBV6-3 NA CTSSYGATGIRNTEAFF
TRBJ1-5 NA TRBV4-1 many CASSQDQAGRGQPQHF
TRBJ2-1 NA TRBV6-2/TRBV6-3 few CASSLWGARDEQFF
TRBJ2-1 NA TRBV7-3 many CASSRGESGNNEQFF
TRBJ2-6 NA TRBV14 many CASSQGRGGANVLTF
TRBJ2-1 NA TRBV28 NA CASSPEEQIRYNEQFF
TRBJ1-4 NA TRBV5-1 many CASSEMGHTTNEKLFF